These T cell receptor beta chains were read from a single sample in a study of blood T cell repertoires in COVID-19. Clones were read by immunoSEQ multiplex PCR, and TCRdb kept only the in-frame ones, dropping some. Of roughly 150,000 clones in the sample, 85% to 90% were seen once. The sequencing sample was made of peripheral blood. Source of these receptors: a woman in her thirties or forties with acute or convalescent COVID-19. The CDR3 runs from the conserved cysteine through the conserved F or W.

TRBJ2-4 TRBV5-4 CASSPGGGGKNIQYF
TRBJ2-7 TRBV5-1 CASSWTSGGHEQYF
TRBJ2-5 TRBV11-2 CASSLGLAGGETQYF
TRBJ2-7 TRBV7-9 CASSRLGTASYEQYF
TRBJ2-7 TRBV12-3/TRBV12-4 CASSLINPYEQYF
TRBJ2-2 TRBV4-2 CASSQVPSGSNTGELFF
TRBJ2-1 TRBV7-9 CASSPHGISEGSYNEQFF
TRBJ2-3 TRBV4-1 CASSPTGGFGTDTQYF
TRBJ2-1 TRBV11-3 CASSPSTGGSGLLDEQFF
TRBJ2-7 TRBV7-2 CASSPTSGESYEQYF
TRBJ1-1 TRBV10-3 CAISESVTGSVQNTEAFF
TRBJ2-7 TRBV18 CASSPLPGSYEQYF
TRBJ2-1 TRBV27 CASRDTGVNEQFF
TRBJ1-1 TRBV7-9 CASSYTGLAFF
TRBJ2-2 TRBV19 CASSIRSALAGGLLTGELFF
TRBJ1-4 TRBV3-1/TRBV3-2 CASSWGQKNEKLFF
TRBJ2-5 TRBV25-1 CASSEGLAGGAYQETQYF
TRBJ1-1 TRBV5-8 CASRLTGTAFF
TRBJ1-6 TRBV30 CAWTGSSYNSPLHF
TRBJ2-7 TRBV28 CASSGGYEQYF
TRBJ2-1 TRBV5-1 CASSLGGAGSYNEQFF
TRBJ1-5 TRBV19 CATQTGTNSNQPQHF
TRBJ1-2 TRBV4-2 CASSHPGQGGGYTF
TRBJ2-7 TRBV4-2 CASSRRTGVDEQYF
TRBJ1-4 TRBV5-1 CASSEGQGDEKLFF